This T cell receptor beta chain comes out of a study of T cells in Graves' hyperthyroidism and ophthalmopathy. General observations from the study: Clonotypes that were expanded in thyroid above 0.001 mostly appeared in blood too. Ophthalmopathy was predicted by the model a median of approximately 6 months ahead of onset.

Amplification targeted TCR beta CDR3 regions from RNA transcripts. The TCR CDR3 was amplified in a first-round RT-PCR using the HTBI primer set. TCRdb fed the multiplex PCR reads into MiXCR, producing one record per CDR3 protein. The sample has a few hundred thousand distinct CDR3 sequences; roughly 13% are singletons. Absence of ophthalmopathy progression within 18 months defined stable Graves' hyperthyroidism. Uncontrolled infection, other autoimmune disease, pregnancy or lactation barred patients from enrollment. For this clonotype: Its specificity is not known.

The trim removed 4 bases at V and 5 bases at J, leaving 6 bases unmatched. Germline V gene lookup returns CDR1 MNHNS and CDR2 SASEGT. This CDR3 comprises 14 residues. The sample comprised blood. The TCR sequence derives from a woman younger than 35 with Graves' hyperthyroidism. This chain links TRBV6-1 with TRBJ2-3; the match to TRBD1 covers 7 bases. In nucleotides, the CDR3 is TGTGCCAGCAGTGCGACAGGGTTCCGAGATACGCAGTATTTT. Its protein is CASSATGFRDTQYF.